The 19 T cell receptor beta chains listed next were all sequenced from one sample in a study of cytomegalovirus exposure and HLA in healthy donors. Vbeta (60) and Jbeta (13) primers were used in the PCR. Repertoires were generated with immunoSEQ multiplex PCR, while TCRdb's copy carries only in-frame clones and drops some. The table counts tens of thousands of clones; less than 5% lies in the top ten. Sequencing was performed on PBMCs. These receptor sequences come from a man younger than 35 in good health and CMV-seropositive.

This chain connects TRBV6-5 to TRBJ1-2; unclear D gene. Per germline, CDR1 MNHEY and CDR2 SVGAGI. This CDR3 has 13 residues. Trimming stripped 5 bases from V and 8 bases from J, with 15 bases between. In DNA form, the CDR3 reads TGTGCCAGCAGTGCGCGTCCTGGGGAGGGCTACACCTTC. Its translation is CASSARPGEGYTF.

The J gene is TRBJ1-5, the V gene TRBV10-1; 10 bases are shared with TRBD1. Germline CDR1 reads WNHNN; CDR2 reads SYGVQD (reference sequence). With V trimmed by 5 bases and J by 0 bases, 7 bases remained unmatched. This CDR3 has 17 amino acids. The chain's CDR3 is CASSPRTGGHSNQPQHF. In DNA form, the CDR3 reads TGCGCCAGCAGTCCTAGGACAGGGGGTCATAGCAATCAGCCCCAGCATTTT.

The V gene is TRBV7-3, the J gene TRBJ1-2; 8 bases line up with TRBD1. The CDR3 is made up of 14 amino acids. The V segment lost 5 bases and the J segment 7 bases; nucleotides outside the gene matches: 9. CDR1 SGHTA and CDR2 FQGTGA come from the germline V gene. The CDR3 here is CASSDRGGDSGYTF. The CDR3 DNA reads TGTGCCAGCAGCGACAGGGGAGGGGACAGTGGCTACACCTTC.

This rearrangement joins TRBV6-1 to TRBJ1-6; D is unresolved. The CDR3 totals 11 residues. Germline loops: CDR1 MNHNS, CDR2 SASEGT. V gave up 6 bases and J gave up 13 bases, with 10 bases separating them. CDR3 DNA: TGTGCCAGCAGCGTCAGAGGTCCCCTCCACTTT. Translated, it gives CASSVRGPLHF.

The chain has TRBV2 and TRBJ2-3; D not resolved. This CDR3 has 11 amino acids. Germline CDR1 SNHLY, CDR2 FYNNEI. Trimming shortened V by 7 bases and J by 2 bases, and 4 bases separated the two germline ends. The CDR3 reads CASTYTDTQYF. The CDR3, as DNA: TGTGCCAGCACCTACACAGATACGCAGTATTTT.

The rearrangement links TRBV7-9 to TRBJ2-7, with D hard to call. Between the trimmed V and J ends, which lost 6 bases and 2 bases, there was a span of 8 bases. The germline V gene encodes CDR1 SEHNR and CDR2 FQNEAQ (reference sequence). The CDR3 has 12 residues. This chain's CDR3 is CASSSRTYEQYF. CDR3 nucleotides: TGTGCCAGCAGTTCCAGGACCTACGAGCAGTACTTC. The entire variable domain, with the rest obtained from reference TRBV7-9 and TRBJ2-7, is as follows: DTGVSQNPRHKITKRGQNVTFRCDPISEHNRLYWYRQTLGQGPEFLTYFQNEAQLEKSRLLSDRFSAERPKGSFSTLEIQRTEQGDSAMYLCASSSRTYEQYFGPGTRLTVT.

The genes are TRBV6-5 and TRBJ2-7, with TRBD1 identical over 10 bases. With 1 base clipped from V and 5 bases from J, the junction kept 5 bases outside the gene matches. This CDR3 region has 15 residues. Germline V CDR1 and CDR2: MNHEY, SVGAGI. The CDR3 nucleotides read TGTGCCAGCAGTTACTACGCGACAGGGGGCCACGAGCAGTACTTC. It specifies CASSYYATGGHEQYF.

As to this clone: Other nucleotide sequences from this sample produce the same CDR3. In DNA, the CDR3 is TGCAGCGTTGTCCCCGACACAACTAATGAAAAACTGTTTTTT. This codes for CSVVPDTTNEKLFF. The chain carries TRBV29-1 and TRBJ1-4; D is ambiguous. The CDR3 length is 14 residues. V shed 4 bases and J shed 0 bases, with 9 bases lying between them. Germline CDR1 reads SQVTM; CDR2 reads ANQGSEA.

The chain uses TRBV28 and TRBJ1-6; D gene unclear. Deletions cut 5 bases from V and 0 bases from J, with 14 bases between. CDR1 is MDHEN and CDR2 is SYDVKM in the germline V gene. CDR3 length: 17 residues. The CDR3 sequence: CASSLYYRSSYNSPLHF. For the CDR3, the DNA is TGTGCCAGCAGTCTGTACTACCGAAGCTCCTATAATTCACCCCTCCACTTT.

The V gene is TRBV6-1, the J gene TRBJ2-7; a weak D match, TRBD1 (6 bases). The CDR3 length is 16 residues. Germline-derived CDR1 and CDR2 are MNHNS and SASEGT. V lost 4 bases and J lost 5, with 21 bases in between. Here the CDR3 DNA reads TGTGCCAGCAGTGCGTTCAGGGGACCCCCTAGTCACGAGCAGTACTTC. It is translated as CASSAFRGPPSHEQYF.

The chain joins TRBV27 to TRBJ1-2; D perhaps matches TRBD1 (6 bases). This CDR3 is built from 11 residues. Looked up from germline, CDR1 is MNHEY and CDR2 is SMNVEV (reference sequence). The ends were cut back, 5 bases at V and 9 bases at J, with 10 bases in the middle. The CDR3 here is CASSTGFSYTF. CDR3 bases: TGTGCCAGCAGTACAGGGTTCAGCTACACCTTC.

The J gene is TRBJ2-5, the V gene TRBV6-1; 7 positions match TRBD1. The end of the DNA is better explained by TRBJ2-7, so the J call may be wrong. The CDR3 consists of 16 residues. Germline CDR1 and CDR2: MNHNS and SASEGT. CDR3 nucleotide sequence: TGTGCCAGCAGTGAAGCCGCAGGGGGTGAGGGTTACGAGCAGTACTTC. Translating gives CASSEAAGGEGYEQYF.

The CDR3 region is CASVGGRPYEQYF. CDR3 DNA: TGCGCCTCCGTCGGCGGGAGGCCCTACGAGCAGTACTTC. The V gene is TRBV23-1, the J gene TRBJ2-7; 8 positions agree with TRBD2. TRBV23-1 is an ORF; its function is uncertain. This CDR3 is built from 13 residues. With V trimmed by 11 bases and J by 2 bases, 8 bases remained unmatched.

The chain carries TRBV10-3 and TRBJ2-2; 9 nucleotides align to TRBD1. The CDR3 extends over 15 amino acids. The J segment lost 4 bases and the V segment lost 2 bases, leaving 2 bases of the junction unmatched. The germline gives CDR1 ENHRY, CDR2 SYGVKD. CDR3 bases: TGTGCCATCAGTGAGACAGGGGGCATCACCGGGGAGCTGTTTTTT. It yields the protein CAISETGGITGELFF.

The gene calls are TRBV5-1 and TRBJ2-1; the match to TRBD2 covers 11 bases. V was clipped by 4 bases and J by 8 bases; unmatched bases: 11. The CDR3 is made up of 16 amino acids. From germline, CDR1 is SGHRS and CDR2 YFSETQ. The CDR3 reads CASSSPLAGETDEQFF. The CDR3 bases are TGCGCCAGCAGCAGTCCACTAGCGGGAGAGACCGATGAGCAGTTCTTC. Full variable domain (missing parts from reference TRBV5-1 and TRBJ2-1): KAGVTQTPRYLIKTRGQQVTLSCSPISGHRSVSWYQQTPGQGLQFLFEYFSETQRNKGNFPGRFSGRQFSNSRSEMNVSTLELGDSALYLCASSSPLAGETDEQFFGPGTRLTVL.

The genes are TRBV30 and TRBJ1-2; D is ambiguous. Looked up from germline, CDR1 is GTSNPN and CDR2 is SVGIG (reference sequence). CDR3 length: 12 residues. The V end lost 2 bases, the J end lost 9 bases, and 13 bases lay between the germline ends. DNA for the CDR3: TGTGCCTGGAGTCTGGCAGTTTTTAGCTACACCTTC. Amino acids: CAWSLAVFSYTF.

This chain uses TRBV4-1 with TRBJ2-1; 9 bases match TRBD2. The CDR3 totals 15 residues. Germline assignment: CDR1 MGHRA and CDR2 YSYEKL. V was clipped by 1 base and J by 7 bases; unmatched bases: 5. The CDR3 DNA follows: TGCGCCAGCAGCCAAGCTAGCGGGATCTGGAATGAGCAGTTCTTC. It specifies CASSQASGIWNEQFF.

V gene TRBV5-1 combines with J gene TRBJ2-5, with 7 bases that match TRBD1. The CDR3 is made up of 15 amino acids. Germline values: CDR1 SGHRS, CDR2 YFSETQ. The V gene end was trimmed by 5 bases and the J gene end by 2 bases; junction bases not matched to a gene: 9. The CDR3 DNA reads as TGCGCCAGCAGACGTGTGGGGACAGCACAAGAGACCCAGTACTTC. Its translation is CASRRVGTAQETQYF. Drawing the rest from reference TRBV5-1 and TRBJ2-5, the complete variable domain is KAGVTQTPRYLIKTRGQQVTLSCSPISGHRSVSWYQQTPGQGLQFLFEYFSETQRNKGNFPGRFSGRQFSNSRSEMNVSTLELGDSALYLCASRRVGTAQETQYFGPGTRLLVL.

The chain joins TRBV5-1 to TRBJ1-5; D is undetermined. Looked up from germline, CDR1 is SGHRS and CDR2 is YFSETQ. V was clipped by 2 bases and J by 10 bases, with 13 bases between them. The CDR3 is 13 amino acids. In nucleotides, the CDR3 is TGCGCCAGCAGCTTTTCAGGTGATCGTCCCCAGCATTTT. This gives the protein CASSFSGDRPQHF.